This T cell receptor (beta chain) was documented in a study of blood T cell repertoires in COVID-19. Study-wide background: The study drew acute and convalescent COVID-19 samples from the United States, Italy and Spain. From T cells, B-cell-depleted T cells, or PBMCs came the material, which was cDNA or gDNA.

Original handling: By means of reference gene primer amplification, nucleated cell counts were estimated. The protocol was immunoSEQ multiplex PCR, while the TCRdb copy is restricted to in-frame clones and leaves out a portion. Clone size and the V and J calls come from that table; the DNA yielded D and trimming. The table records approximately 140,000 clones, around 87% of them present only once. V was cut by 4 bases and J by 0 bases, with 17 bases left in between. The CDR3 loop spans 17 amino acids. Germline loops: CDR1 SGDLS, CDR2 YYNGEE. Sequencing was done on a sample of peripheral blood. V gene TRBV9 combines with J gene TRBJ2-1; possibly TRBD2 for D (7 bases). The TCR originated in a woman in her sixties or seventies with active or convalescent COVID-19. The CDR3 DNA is TGTGCCAGCAGCCCCATCGCGGGGGCTAGCTCCTACAATGAGCAGTTCTTC. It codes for CASSPIAGASSYNEQFF.